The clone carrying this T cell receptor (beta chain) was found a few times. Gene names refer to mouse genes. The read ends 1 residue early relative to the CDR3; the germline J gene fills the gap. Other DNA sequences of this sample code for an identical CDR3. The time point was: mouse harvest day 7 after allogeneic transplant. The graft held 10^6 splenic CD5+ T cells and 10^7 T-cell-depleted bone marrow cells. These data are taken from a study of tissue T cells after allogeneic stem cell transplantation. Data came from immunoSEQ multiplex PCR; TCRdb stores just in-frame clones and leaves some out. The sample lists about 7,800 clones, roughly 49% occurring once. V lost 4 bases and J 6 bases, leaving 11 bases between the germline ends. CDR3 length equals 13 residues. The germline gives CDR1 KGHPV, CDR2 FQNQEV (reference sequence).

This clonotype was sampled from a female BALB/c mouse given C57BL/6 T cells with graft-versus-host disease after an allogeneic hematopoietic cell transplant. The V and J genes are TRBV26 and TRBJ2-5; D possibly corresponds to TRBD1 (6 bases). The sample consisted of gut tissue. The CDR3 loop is CASSQQGGDTQYF. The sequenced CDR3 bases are TGTGCCAGCAGTCAACAGGGAGGGGACACCCAGTAC.